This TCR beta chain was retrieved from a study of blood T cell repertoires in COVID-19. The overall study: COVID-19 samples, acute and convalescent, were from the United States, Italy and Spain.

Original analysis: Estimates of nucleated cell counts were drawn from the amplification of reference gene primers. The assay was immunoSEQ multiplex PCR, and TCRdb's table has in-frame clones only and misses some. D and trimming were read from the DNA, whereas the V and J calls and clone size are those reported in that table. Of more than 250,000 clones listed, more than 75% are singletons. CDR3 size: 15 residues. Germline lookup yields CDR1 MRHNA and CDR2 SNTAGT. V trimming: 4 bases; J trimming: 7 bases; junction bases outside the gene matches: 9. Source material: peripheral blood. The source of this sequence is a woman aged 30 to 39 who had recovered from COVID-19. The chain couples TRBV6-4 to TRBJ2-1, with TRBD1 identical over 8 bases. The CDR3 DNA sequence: TGTGCCAGCAGTGGGCTGGCAGGGGGCGGGAATGAGCAGTTCTTC. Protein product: CASSGLAGGGNEQFF.